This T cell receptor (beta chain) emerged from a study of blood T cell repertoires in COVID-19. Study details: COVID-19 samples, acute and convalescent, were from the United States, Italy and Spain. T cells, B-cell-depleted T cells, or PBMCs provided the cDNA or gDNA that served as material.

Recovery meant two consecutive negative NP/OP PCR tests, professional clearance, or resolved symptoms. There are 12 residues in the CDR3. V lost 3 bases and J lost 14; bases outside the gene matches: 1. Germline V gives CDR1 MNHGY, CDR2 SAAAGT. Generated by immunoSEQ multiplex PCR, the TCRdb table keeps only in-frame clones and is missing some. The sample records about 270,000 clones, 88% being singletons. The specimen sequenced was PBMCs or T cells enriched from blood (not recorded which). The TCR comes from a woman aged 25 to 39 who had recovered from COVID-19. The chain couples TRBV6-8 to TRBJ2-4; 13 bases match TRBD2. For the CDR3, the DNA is TGTGCCAGCAGTTATACTAGCGGGAGGGAGTACTTC. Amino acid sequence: CASSYTSGREYF.